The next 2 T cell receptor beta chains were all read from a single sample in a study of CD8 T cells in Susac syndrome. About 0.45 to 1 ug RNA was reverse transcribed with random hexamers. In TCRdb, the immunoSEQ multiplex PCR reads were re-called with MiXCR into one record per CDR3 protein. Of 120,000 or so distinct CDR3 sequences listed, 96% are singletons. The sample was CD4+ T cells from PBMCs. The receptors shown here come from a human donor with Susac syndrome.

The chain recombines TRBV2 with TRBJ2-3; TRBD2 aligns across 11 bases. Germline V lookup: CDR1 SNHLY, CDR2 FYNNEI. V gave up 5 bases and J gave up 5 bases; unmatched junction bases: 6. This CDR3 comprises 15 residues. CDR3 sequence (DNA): TGTGCCAGCAGTATAGCGGGAGGGCCTATAGATACGCAGTATTTT. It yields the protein CASSIAGGPIDTQYF.

The CDR3 DNA reads as TGCAGCGTCCAAGACAGGGGCCCATATAACTACAATGAGCAGTTCTTC. Translation gives CSVQDRGPYNYNEQFF. The chain recombines TRBV29-1 with TRBJ2-1, with 8 positions matching TRBD1. With V trimmed by 6 bases and J by 3 bases, 13 bases remained unmatched. This CDR3 contains 16 residues. Per the germline V gene, CDR1 is SQVTM and CDR2 is ANQGSEA.